The text below deals with one T cell receptor (beta chain). Its antigen remains unidentified. This sample was included in a study of chemoradiotherapy in HPV16-positive cancers. Overall study context: Candidate HPV-specific clones and shared TCR motifs came from two HPV16-positive patients.

Sequenced by immunoSEQ multiplex PCR; TCRdb stores in-frame clones only, minus some. The sample has 30,000 to 40,000 clones; 80% to 95% are singletons. Regarding the study as a whole: Candidate HPV-specific clones and E7-related TCR motifs grew in tumor during treatment. Better recurrence-free survival went with HPV-responsive T-cell expansion in HPV16-positive patients.

The V and J ends lost 4 bases and 4 bases, in that order; junction bases with no gene match: 10. Germline-derived CDR1 and CDR2 are LGHNA and YSLEER. CDR3 size: 17 residues. This TCR came from a human donor with HPV-associated anogenital cancer. The sample in question was blood, obtained from a patient who underwent chemoradiotherapy. The chain employs TRBV4-3 and TRBJ2-6; 7 positions agree with TRBD1. The CDR3 DNA reads as TGCGCCAGCAGCCTCCAACTTGACAGGGAAGGGGCCAACGTCCTGACTTTC. Translated: CASSLQLDREGANVLTF.